The present entry profiles one T cell receptor beta chain with its context. It has no known antigen specificity. No base qualities exist here, and no much larger clone lies one base off it. These data are taken from a study of early T cells in non-severe SARS-CoV-2 infection (dated by TCRdb to the early 2020s). For the study in its entirety: Because TCR sequencing was done on bulk RNA from unsorted whole blood, the alpha and beta chains could not be paired.

Receptor amplification or capture employed 5' RACE. Sequencing instrument: NextSeq 500. To correct for sequencing error and PCR bias, the TCR library protocol tagged individual cDNA molecules with unique molecular identifiers. Both TCR alpha and beta chains were sequenced, and tight co-correlation was observed between alpha and beta sequence abundances in each sample. On the authors' methods: Decombinator V4 was used to annotate TCR sequences for V gene, J gene and CDR3. Expanded TCRs were defined as changing significantly between any two time points under a Poisson model with p below 0.0001. TCR abundances were normalised to the total number of TCRs sequenced in each sample and reported as counts per million. A search of VDJdb, accessed on 1 November 2021, was run for TCRs annotated to CMV, EBV and SARS-CoV-2, with TCRs annotated for multiple antigens excluded. TCRdb's own reprocessing of the public reads used fastp at Q25 and MiXCR and kept productive beta chains. Duplicate CDR3 protein sequences are folded into a single record with the most common DNA and genes. These V and J calls originate from TCRdb's pipeline instead of the authors' own analysis. Recorded for this sample are about 90,000 distinct CDR3 sequences; approximately 12% of them occurred a single time. The ten largest clones add up to 4% to 4.5% of the sample.

General conclusions and limits of the study: VDJdb matching was skewed toward anti-spike CD8 responses and likely underestimated virus-specific expansions, missing private and CD4 specificities.

This was a case-control study nested in a cohort of healthcare workers in London, UK, who had nasopharyngeal swab PCR tests and blood samples taken every week. Healthcare workers were recruited during the week of the UK lockdown, between 23 and 31 March 2020, and followed weekly for up to about 15 weeks. This TCR derives from an adult who was a healthcare worker with PCR-confirmed SARS-CoV-2 infection or an uninfected control (not recorded which). Material: whole blood, obtained at baseline.

The CDR3 is CAIAPGEGEQFF. The DNA reads as follows: TGTGCCATCGCCCCCGGGGAGGGGGAGCAGTTCTTC. The chain is assembled from TRBV10-3 and TRBJ2-1, with TRBD2 identical over 7 junction bases. The CDR3 goes from the cysteine to the phenylalanine over 12 residues. Left in the record is the CDR3 DNA by itself, 36 bases read in frame from the first base. The junction shows trimming of 8 bases on V and 10 bases on J, and the gene matches do not reach 8 bases of it. Sequences ENHRY (CDR1) and SYGVKD (CDR2) are obtained from the germline V gene.